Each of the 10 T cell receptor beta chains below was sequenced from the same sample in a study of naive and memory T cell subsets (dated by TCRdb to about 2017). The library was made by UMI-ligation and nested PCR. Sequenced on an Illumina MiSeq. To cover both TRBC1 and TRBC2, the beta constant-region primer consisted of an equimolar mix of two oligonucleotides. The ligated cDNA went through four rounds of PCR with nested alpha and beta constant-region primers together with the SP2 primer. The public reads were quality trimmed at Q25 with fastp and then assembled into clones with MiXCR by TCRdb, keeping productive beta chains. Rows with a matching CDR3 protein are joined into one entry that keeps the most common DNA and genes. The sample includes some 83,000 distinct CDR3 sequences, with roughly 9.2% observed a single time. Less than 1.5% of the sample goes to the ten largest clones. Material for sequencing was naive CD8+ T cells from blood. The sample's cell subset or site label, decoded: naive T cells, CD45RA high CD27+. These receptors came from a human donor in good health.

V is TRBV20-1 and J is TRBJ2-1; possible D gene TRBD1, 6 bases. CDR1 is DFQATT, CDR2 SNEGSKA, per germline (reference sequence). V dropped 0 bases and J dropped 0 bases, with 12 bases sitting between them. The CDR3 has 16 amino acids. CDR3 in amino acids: CSARDLTGFSYNEQFF. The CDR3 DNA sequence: TGCAGTGCTAGAGATCTGACAGGCTTCTCCTACAATGAGCAGTTCTTC.

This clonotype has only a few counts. CDR3 sequence: CASSLSGLNTEAFF. The CDR3 nucleotides read TGTGCCAGCAGTTTATCAGGACTCAACACTGAAGCTTTCTTT. V gene TRBV12-3 or TRBV12-4 combines with J gene TRBJ1-1, with no clear D. The CDR3 extends over 14 amino acids. Trimming pared 2 bases from V and 2 bases from J, leaving 9 bases between.

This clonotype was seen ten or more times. The CDR3 DNA reads TGTGCTAGTGGTACCCCCCGGGACTCTCGCACAGATACGCAGTATTTT. This sequence encodes CASGTPRDSRTDTQYF. The J gene is TRBJ2-3, the V gene TRBV12-5; weak D call: TRBD2 (6 bases). CDR3 length: 16 amino acids. V shed 5 bases and J shed 1 base, with 16 bases lying between them. Germline V CDR1 and CDR2: LGHNT, FRNRAP.

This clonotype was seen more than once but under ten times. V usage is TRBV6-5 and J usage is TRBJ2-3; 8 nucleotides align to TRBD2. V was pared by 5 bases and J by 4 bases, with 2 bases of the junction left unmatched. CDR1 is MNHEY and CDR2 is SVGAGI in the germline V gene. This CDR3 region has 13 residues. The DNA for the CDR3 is TGTGCCAGCAGTAGCGGGAGTTCAGATACGCAGTATTTT. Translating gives CASSSGSSDTQYF.

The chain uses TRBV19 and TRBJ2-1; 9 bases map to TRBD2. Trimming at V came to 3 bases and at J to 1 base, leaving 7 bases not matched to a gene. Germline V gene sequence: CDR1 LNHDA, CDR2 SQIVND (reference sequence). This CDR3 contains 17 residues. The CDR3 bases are TGTGCCAGTAGTATCTTAGGCAGCGGGAGGTCCTACAATGAGCAGTTCTTC. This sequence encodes CASSILGSGRSYNEQFF. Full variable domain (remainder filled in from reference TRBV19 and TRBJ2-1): DGGITQSPKYLFRKEGQNVTLSCEQNLNHDAMYWYRQDPGQGLRLIYYSQIVNDFQKGDIAEGYSVSREKKESFPLTVTSAQKNPTAFYLCASSILGSGRSYNEQFFGPGTRLTVL.

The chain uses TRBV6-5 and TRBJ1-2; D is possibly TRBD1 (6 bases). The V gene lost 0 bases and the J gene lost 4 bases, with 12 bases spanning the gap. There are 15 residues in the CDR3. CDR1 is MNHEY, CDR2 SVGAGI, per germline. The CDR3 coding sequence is TGTGCCAGCAGTTACTCCCCGGGGGGCGGCTATGGCTACACCTTC. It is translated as CASSYSPGGGYGYTF.

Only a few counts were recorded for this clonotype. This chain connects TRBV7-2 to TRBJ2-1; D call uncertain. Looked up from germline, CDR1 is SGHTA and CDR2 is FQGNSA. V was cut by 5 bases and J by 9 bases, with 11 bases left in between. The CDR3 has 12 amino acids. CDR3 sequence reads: CASSLAFGEQFF. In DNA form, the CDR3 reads TGTGCCAGCAGCCTGGCCTTTGGTGAGCAGTTCTTC. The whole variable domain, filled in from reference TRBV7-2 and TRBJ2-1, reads GAGVSQSPSNKVTEKGKDVELRCDPISGHTALYWYRQSLGQGLEFLIYFQGNSAPDKSGLPSDRFSAERTGGSVSTLTIQRTQQEDSAVYLCASSLAFGEQFFGPGTRLTVL.

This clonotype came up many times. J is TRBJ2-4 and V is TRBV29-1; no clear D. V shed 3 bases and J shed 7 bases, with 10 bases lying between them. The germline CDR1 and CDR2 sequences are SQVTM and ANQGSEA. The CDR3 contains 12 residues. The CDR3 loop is CSVESKANIQYF. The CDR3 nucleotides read TGCAGCGTTGAGTCCAAAGCTAACATTCAGTACTTC.

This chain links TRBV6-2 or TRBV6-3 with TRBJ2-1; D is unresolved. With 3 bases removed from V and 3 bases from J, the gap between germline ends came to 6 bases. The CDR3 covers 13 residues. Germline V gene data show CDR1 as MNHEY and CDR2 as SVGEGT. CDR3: CASSYGYYNEQFF. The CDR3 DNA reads TGTGCCAGCAGTTATGGTTACTACAATGAGCAGTTCTTC.

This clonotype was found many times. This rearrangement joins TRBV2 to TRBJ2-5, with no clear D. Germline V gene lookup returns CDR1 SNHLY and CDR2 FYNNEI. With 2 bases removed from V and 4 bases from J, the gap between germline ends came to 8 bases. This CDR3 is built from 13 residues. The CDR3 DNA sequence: TGTGCCAGCAGTGAAACTCCATCAGAGACCCAGTACTTC. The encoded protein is CASSETPSETQYF.